This T cell receptor beta chain was found in a study of identical twins. Trimming stripped 5 bases from V and 1 base from J, with 6 bases between. The CDR3 totals 13 residues. Germline CDR1 reads KGHSH; CDR2 reads LQKENI. TCRdb processed the 5' RACE reads anew with MiXCR; each CDR3 protein has one entry. The sample has a few hundred thousand distinct CDR3 sequences, 24% seen once; the top ten hold 2.9%. This clonotype has a count of ten or more. The sample also formed part of further work on T cells expressing NK-cell markers. That report notes: A handful of donors carried dominant NKG2C+ clonotypes that made up roughly 1.0-7.0% of their CD8+ T cells.

Sequencing was done on a sample of CD4+ T cells sorted from blood. V gene TRBV18 combines with J gene TRBJ1-5; D is perhaps TRBD1 (5 bases). The TCR was taken from a woman in her late teens or twenties in good health. CDR3 bases: TGTGCCAGCTCATGGGACAGCAATCAGCCCCAGCATTTT. It translates to CASSWDSNQPQHF.